This T cell receptor beta chain originates from a study of persistence of HIV-infected CD4 T cells. The immunoSEQ assay was version 4, run in survey mode. Profiling relied on immunoSEQ multiplex PCR, and the TCRdb table lists in-frame clones only, not all of them. The sample lists some 14,000 clones, 66% occurring once. The length of the CDR3 is 13 residues. Trimming left V 6 bases short and J 3 bases short, with 11 bases between. CDR1 KGHSH and CDR2 LQKENI come from the germline V gene. The stimulus was an HIV-1 Gag 15-mer peptide pool, roughly 1 ug/peptide/mL. Sorting of responding CD4+ T cells relied on upregulated CD40 ligand together with CD69. As to this clone: Its antigen is currently unknown.

The sample consisted of CD4+ T cells sorted from PBMCs after roughly 18-hour stimulation, taken from a patient who received antiretroviral therapy. V is TRBV18 and J is TRBJ1-1; TRBD1 might be the D (5 bases). This TCR came from an adult man with HIV who was CMV-seropositive. The CDR3 coding sequence is TGTGCCAGCTCCGGGACGCGGGACACTGAAGCTTTCTTT. Translated, it gives CASSGTRDTEAFF.